These 5 T cell receptor beta chains were sequenced from one sample in a study of blood T cell repertoires in COVID-19. Libraries were prepared by immunoSEQ multiplex PCR; TCRdb keeps only in-frame clonotypes and omits some of them. The sample records 140,000 or so clones, approximately 85% being singletons. The sequencing sample was made of peripheral blood. Receptor source: a man aged 65-85 years with acute or convalescent COVID-19.

V is TRBV24-1 and J is TRBJ1-5, with 9 positions matching TRBD1. V dropped 3 bases and J dropped 5; count of bases not matched to a gene: 4. This CDR3 has 15 amino acids. CDR1 is KGHDR and CDR2 is SFDVKD in the germline V gene. The DNA for the CDR3 is TGTGCCACCAGTGATAACAGGGGGCCAGATCAGCCCCAGCATTTT. Translating it yields CATSDNRGPDQPQHF.

The chain uses TRBV5-6 and TRBJ1-5, with D tentatively TRBD1 (6 bases). Per the germline V gene, CDR1 is SGHDT and CDR2 is YYEEEE. Between the trimmed V and J ends, which lost 2 bases and 3 bases, there was a span of 9 bases. The CDR3 sequence is 14 residues long. CDR3 region: CASSFGQNNQPQHF. The CDR3 coding sequence is TGTGCCAGCAGCTTCGGACAGAACAATCAGCCCCAGCATTTT.

This clone was counted between two and nine times. The rearrangement joins TRBV5-4 to TRBJ1-2; 9 nucleotides match TRBD1. The germline V gene encodes CDR1 SGHNT and CDR2 YYREEE (reference sequence). This CDR3 has 16 residues. The trim removed 0 bases at V and 5 bases at J, leaving 8 bases unmatched. CDR3 residues: CASSLGTGEGAYGYTF. CDR3 sequence (DNA): TGTGCCAGCAGCTTGGGGACAGGGGAAGGGGCATATGGCTACACCTTC. Full variable domain (rest looked up from reference TRBV5-4 and TRBJ1-2): ETGVTQSPTHLIKTRGQQVTLRCSSQSGHNTVSWYQQALGQGPQFIFQYYREEENGRGNFPPRFSGLQFPNYSSELNVNALELDDSALYLCASSLGTGEGAYGYTFGSGTRLTVV.

The chain combines TRBV29-1 with TRBJ2-1; 12 bases are a match to TRBD2. The V gene end was trimmed by 3 bases and the J gene end by 6 bases; junction bases not matched to a gene: 3. CDR1 and CDR2 from the germline V gene are SQVTM and ANQGSEA. The CDR3 is made up of 14 amino acids. The CDR3 DNA follows: TGCAGCGTTGACCCTAGCGGGGGGGCCAATGAGCAGTTCTTC. Translation gives CSVDPSGGANEQFF.

About this clone: Other DNA sequences within the sample encode an identical CDR3. The rearrangement joins TRBV18 to TRBJ2-5, with D perhaps matching TRBD1 (6 bases). This CDR3 has 13 amino acids. V was clipped by 4 bases and J by 3 bases, with 9 bases between them. Germline loops: CDR1 KGHSH, CDR2 LQKENI. CDR3 DNA: TGTGCCAGCTCACTCGGACAGAAAGAGACCCAGTACTTC. Translated: CASSLGQKETQYF.